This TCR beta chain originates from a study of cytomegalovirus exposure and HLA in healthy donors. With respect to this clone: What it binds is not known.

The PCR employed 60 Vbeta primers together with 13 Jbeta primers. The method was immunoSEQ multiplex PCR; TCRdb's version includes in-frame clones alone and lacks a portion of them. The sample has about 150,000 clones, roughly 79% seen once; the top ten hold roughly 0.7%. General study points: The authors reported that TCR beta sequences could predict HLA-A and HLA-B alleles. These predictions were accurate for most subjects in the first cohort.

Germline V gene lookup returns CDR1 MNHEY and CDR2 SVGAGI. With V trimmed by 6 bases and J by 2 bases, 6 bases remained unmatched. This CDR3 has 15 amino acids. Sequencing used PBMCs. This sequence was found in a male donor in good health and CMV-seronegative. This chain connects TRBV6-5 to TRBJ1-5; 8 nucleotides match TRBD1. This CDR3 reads CASSLQGQGNQPQHF. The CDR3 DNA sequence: TGTGCCAGCAGCCTTCAGGGACAGGGCAATCAGCCCCAGCATTTT.